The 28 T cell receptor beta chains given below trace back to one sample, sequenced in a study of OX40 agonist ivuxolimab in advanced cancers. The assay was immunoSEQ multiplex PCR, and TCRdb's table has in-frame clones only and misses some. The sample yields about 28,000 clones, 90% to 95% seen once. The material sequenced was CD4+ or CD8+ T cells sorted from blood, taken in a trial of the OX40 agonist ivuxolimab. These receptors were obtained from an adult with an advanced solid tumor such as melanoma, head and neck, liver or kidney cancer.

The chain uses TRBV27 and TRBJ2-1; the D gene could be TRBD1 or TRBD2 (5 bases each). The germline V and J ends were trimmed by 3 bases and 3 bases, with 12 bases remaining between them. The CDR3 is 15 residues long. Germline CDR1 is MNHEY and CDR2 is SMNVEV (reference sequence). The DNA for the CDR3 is TGTGCCAGCAGTTTGGGGGAAATAGGCTACAATGAGCAGTTCTTC. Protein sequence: CASSLGEIGYNEQFF.

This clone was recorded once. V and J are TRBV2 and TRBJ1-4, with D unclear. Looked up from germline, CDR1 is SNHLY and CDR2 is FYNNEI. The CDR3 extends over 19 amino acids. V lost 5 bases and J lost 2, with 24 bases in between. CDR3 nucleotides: TGTGCCAGCAGTCCAGGAGGGTGGGCCACGGACTCTACTAATGAAAAACTGTTTTTT. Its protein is CASSPGGWATDSTNEKLFF.

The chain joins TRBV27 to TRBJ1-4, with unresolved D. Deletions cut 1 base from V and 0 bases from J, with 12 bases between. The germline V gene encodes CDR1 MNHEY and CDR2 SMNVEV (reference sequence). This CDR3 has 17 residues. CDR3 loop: CASSLFPPDATNEKLFF. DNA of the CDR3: TGTGCCAGCAGTTTATTTCCGCCGGATGCAACTAATGAAAAACTGTTTTTT.

CDR3 nucleotide sequence: TGTGCCAGCTCACGCACCGGGACAGGGGACTCCTATGGCTACACCTTC. Protein product: CASSRTGTGDSYGYTF. The V gene is TRBV18, the J gene TRBJ1-2, with 10 bases aligning to TRBD1. The CDR3 is 16 amino acids. Germline CDR1 KGHSH, CDR2 LQKENI. With 4 bases clipped from V and 4 bases from J, the junction kept 9 bases outside the gene matches.

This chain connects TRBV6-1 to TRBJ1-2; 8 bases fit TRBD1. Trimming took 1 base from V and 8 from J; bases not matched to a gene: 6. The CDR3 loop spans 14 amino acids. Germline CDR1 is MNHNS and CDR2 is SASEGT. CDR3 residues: CASSEGSRGQGYTF. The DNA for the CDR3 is TGTGCCAGCAGTGAAGGGTCCAGGGGGCAAGGCTACACCTTC.

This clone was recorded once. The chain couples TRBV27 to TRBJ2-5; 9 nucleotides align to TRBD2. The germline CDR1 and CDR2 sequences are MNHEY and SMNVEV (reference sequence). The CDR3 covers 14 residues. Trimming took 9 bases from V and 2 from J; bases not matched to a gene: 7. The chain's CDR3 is CASTSLAGQETQYF. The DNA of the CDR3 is TGTGCCAGTACCAGTCTAGCGGGGCAAGAGACCCAGTACTTC.

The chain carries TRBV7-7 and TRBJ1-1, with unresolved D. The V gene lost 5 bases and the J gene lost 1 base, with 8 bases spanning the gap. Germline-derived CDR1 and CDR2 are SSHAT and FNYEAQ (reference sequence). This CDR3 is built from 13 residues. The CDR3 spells CASSPDGNTEAFF. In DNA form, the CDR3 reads TGTGCCAGCAGCCCGGACGGGAACACTGAAGCTTTCTTT.

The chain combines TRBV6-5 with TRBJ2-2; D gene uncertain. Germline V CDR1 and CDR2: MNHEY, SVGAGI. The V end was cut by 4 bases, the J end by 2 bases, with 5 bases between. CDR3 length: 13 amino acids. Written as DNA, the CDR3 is TGTGCCAGCAGTTGGAGTAACACCGGGGAGCTGTTTTTT. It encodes CASSWSNTGELFF.

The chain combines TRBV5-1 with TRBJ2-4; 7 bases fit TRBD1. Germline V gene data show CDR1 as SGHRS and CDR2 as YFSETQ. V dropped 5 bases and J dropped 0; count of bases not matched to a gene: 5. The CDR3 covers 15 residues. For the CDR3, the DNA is TGCGCCAGCAGGAGACAGGGAGTAGCCAAAAACATTCAGTACTTC. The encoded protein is CASRRQGVAKNIQYF.

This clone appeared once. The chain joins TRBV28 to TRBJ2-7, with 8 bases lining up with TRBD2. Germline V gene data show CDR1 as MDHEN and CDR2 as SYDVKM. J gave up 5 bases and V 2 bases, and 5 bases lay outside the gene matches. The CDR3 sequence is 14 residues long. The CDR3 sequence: CASSLPGRAHEQYF. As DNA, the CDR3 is TGTGCCAGCAGTTTACCCGGGAGGGCCCACGAGCAGTACTTC.

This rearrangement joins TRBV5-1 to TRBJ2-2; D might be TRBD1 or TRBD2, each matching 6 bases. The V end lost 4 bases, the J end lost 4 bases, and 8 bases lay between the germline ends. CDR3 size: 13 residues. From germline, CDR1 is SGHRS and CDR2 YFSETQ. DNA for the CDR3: TGCGCCAGCAGCGGAGGGGGCACCGGGGAGCTGTTTTTT. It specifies CASSGGGTGELFF.

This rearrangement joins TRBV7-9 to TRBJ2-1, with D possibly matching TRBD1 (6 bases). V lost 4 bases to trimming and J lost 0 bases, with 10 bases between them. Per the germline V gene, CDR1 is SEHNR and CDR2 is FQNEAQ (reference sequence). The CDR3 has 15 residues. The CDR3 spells CASSSTGASYNEQFF. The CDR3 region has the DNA TGTGCCAGCAGCTCGACAGGAGCCTCCTACAATGAGCAGTTCTTC.

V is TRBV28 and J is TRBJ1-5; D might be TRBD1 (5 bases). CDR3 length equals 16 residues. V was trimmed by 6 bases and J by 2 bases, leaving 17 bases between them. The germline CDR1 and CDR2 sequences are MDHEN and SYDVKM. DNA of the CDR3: TGTGCCAGCAGACTAACCGGGTGGGACCGCAATCAGCCCCAGCATTTT. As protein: CASRLTGWDRNQPQHF.

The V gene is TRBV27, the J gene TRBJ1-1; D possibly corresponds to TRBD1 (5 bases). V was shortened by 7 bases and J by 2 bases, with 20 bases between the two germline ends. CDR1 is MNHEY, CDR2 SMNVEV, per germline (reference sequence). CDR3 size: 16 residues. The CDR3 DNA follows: TGTGCCAGCACTTCAAGAGGCCCAGGGCTTAACACTGAAGCTTTCTTT. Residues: CASTSRGPGLNTEAFF.

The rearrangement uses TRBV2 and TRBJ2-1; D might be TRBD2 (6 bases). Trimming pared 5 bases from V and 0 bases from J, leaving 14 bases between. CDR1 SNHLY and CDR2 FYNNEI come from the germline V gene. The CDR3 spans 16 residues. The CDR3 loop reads CASSFPRDSSYNEQFF. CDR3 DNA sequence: TGTGCCAGCAGTTTCCCCCGGGACTCCTCCTACAATGAGCAGTTCTTC.

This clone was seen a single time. The CDR3 bases are TGTGCCAGCGCTTTGAAAAAAGCTTTCTTT. Encoded protein: CASALKKAFF. The rearrangement links TRBV28 to TRBJ1-1; D is undetermined. V shed 8 bases and J shed 9 bases, with 10 bases lying between them. Germline CDR1 is MDHEN and CDR2 is SYDVKM. This CDR3 is 10 amino acids long.

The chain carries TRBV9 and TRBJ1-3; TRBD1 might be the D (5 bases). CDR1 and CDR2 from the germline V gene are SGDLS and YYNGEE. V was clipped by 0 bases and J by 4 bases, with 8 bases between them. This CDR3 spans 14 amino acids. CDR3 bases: TGTGCCAGCAGCGTAGGGGGCGAAGGAAACACCATATATTTT. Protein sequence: CASSVGGEGNTIYF.

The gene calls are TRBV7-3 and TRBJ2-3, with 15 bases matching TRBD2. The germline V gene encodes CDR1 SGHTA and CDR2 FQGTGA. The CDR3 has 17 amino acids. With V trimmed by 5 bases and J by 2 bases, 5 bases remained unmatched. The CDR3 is CASSPGLAGGITDTQYF. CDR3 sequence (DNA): TGTGCCAGCAGCCCGGGACTAGCGGGAGGAATCACAGATACGCAGTATTTT.

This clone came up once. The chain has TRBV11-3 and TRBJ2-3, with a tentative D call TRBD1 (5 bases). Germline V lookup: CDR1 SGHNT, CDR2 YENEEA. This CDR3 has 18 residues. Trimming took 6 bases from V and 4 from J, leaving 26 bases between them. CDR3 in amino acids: CASRHLVQSKGSADTQYF. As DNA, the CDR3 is TGTGCCAGCAGACACTTAGTGCAGTCAAAGGGGTCGGCAGATACGCAGTATTTT.

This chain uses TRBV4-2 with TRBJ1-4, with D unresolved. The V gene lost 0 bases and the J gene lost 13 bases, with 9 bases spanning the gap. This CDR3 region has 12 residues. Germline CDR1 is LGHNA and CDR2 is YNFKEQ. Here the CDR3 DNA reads TGTGCCAGCAGCCAAGACGGAGTGGGACTGTTTTTT. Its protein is CASSQDGVGLFF.

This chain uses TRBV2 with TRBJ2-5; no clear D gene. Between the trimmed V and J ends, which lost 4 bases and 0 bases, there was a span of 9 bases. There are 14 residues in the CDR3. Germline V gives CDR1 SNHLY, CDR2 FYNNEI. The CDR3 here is CASSGNTNQETQYF. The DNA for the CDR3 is TGTGCCAGCAGTGGTAATACCAACCAAGAGACCCAGTACTTC.

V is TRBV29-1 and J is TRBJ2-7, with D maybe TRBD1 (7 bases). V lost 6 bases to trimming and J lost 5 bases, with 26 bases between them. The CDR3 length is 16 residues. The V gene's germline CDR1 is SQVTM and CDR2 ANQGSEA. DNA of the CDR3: TGCAGCGTCGCCGGCCTGACAGGGAGGCGTTTCAACGAGCAGTACTTC. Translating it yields CSVAGLTGRRFNEQYF.

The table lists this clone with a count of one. CDR3 region: CASSPTSGGSYEQYF. Written as DNA, the CDR3 is TGTGCCAGCAGTCCAACTAGCGGGGGGTCCTACGAGCAGTACTTC. The chain carries TRBV2 and TRBJ2-7; TRBD2 matches at 12 bases. V was clipped by 5 bases and J by 1 base; unmatched bases: 3. The CDR3 is made up of 15 amino acids. Germline V gene data show CDR1 as SNHLY and CDR2 as FYNNEI.

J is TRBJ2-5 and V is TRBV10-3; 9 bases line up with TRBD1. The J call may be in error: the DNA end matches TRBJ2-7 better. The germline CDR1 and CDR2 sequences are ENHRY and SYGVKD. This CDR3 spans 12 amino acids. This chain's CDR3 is CAIWGQGVEQYF. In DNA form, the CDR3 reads TGTGCCATCTGGGGACAGGGAGTCGAGCAGTACTTC.

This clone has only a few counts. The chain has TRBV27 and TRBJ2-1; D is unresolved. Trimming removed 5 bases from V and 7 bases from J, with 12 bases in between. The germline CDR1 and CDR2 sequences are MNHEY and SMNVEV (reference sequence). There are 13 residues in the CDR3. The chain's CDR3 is CASSPPGQNEQFF. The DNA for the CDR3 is TGTGCCAGCAGTCCGCCCGGTCAGAATGAGCAGTTCTTC.

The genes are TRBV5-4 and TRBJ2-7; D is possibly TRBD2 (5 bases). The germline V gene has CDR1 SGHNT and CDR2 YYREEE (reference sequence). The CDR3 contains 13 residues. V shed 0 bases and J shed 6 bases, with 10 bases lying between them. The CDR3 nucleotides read TGTGCCAGCAGCTTGGCCGGAGGAGTCGAGCAGTACTTC. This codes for CASSLAGGVEQYF.

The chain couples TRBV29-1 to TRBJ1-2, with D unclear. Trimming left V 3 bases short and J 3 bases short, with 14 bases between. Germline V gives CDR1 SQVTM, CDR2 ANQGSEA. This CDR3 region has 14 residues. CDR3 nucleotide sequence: TGCAGCGTTGAGGGAGGTCGGGTGGACTATGGCTACACCTTC. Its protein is CSVEGGRVDYGYTF. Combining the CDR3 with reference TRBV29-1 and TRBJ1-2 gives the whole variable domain SAVISQKPSRDICQRGTSLTIQCQVDSQVTMMFWYRQQPGQSLTLIATANQGSEATYESGFVIDKFPISRPNLTFSTLTVSNMSPEDSSIYLCSVEGGRVDYGYTFGSGTRLTVV.

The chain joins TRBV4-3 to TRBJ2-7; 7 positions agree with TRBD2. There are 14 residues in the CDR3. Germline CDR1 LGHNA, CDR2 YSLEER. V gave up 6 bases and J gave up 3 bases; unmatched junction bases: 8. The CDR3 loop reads CASSPGLGRYEQYF. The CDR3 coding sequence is TGCGCCAGCAGTCCTGGACTAGGCCGCTACGAGCAGTACTTC.